These 9 T cell receptor beta chains were all obtained from the same sample, sequenced in a study of T-cell memory formation after mild COVID-19. MiXCR, applied by TCRdb to the 5' RACE reads, yields one record per CDR3 protein. Of about 470,000 distinct CDR3 sequences in the sample, about 23% were seen once. What was sequenced was PBMCs or a T cell subset sorted from them (not recorded which). The receptors were sampled from an adult woman who had mild COVID-19 (a few samples of this study predate the infection). Cell type and time point are not known.

The CDR3 nucleotides read TGTGCCAGCAGCTACCGGGACAGGGGCCCCTACGAGCAGTACTTC. Its protein product is CASSYRDRGPYEQYF. The chain employs TRBV6-5 and TRBJ2-7; 10 positions match TRBD1. This CDR3 contains 15 residues. The V segment lost 6 bases and the J segment 2 bases; nucleotides outside the gene matches: 7. CDR1 and CDR2 (germline): MNHEY, SVGAGI.

This clonotype was found many times. The rearrangement joins TRBV5-1 to TRBJ2-1; the D gene is possibly TRBD1 (7 bases). V lost 1 base and J 7 bases, leaving 15 bases between the germline ends. CDR1 and CDR2 (germline): SGHRS, YFSETQ. This CDR3 comprises 15 residues. CDR3: CASSLQGGLGNEQFF. The CDR3 coding sequence is TGCGCCAGCAGCTTGCAGGGGGGCCTTGGGAATGAGCAGTTCTTC.

This clonotype was observed a few times. The gene calls are TRBV7-2 and TRBJ2-7; D gene unclear. V lost 3 bases and J 3 bases, leaving 33 bases between the germline ends. Germline V gene sequence: CDR1 SGHTA, CDR2 FQGNSA. This CDR3 is built from 21 residues. The CDR3 spells CASSLPTIPDTRRILIYEQYF. CDR3 bases: TGTGCCAGCAGCTTGCCCACCATTCCAGATACGCGTCGAATTCTAATCTACGAGCAGTACTTC.

The chain has TRBV6-6 and TRBJ2-7; no firm D call. Trimming removed 4 bases from V and 2 bases from J, with 15 bases in between. The CDR3 extends over 15 amino acids. The germline gives CDR1 MNHNY, CDR2 SVGAGI (reference sequence). This CDR3 reads CASSFRSKGAYEQYF. In DNA, the CDR3 is TGTGCCAGCAGTTTCCGTTCAAAAGGCGCCTACGAGCAGTACTTC.

The chain employs TRBV7-6 and TRBJ1-2; 10 bases fit TRBD1. The CDR3 spans 15 residues. The V segment lost 1 base and the J segment 2 bases; nucleotides outside the gene matches: 1. Per the germline V gene, CDR1 is SGHVS and CDR2 is FNYEAQ. The CDR3 spells CASSLGGQGNYGYTF. CDR3 nucleotides: TGTGCCAGCAGCTTAGGGGGACAGGGGAACTATGGCTACACCTTC.

The V call is TRBV20-1, the J call TRBJ1-1; TRBD1 is a possible D gene (5 bases). In germline, CDR1 is DFQATT, CDR2 SNEGSKA (reference sequence). V shed 0 bases and J shed 8 bases, with 7 bases lying between them. The CDR3 spans 11 residues. CDR3: CSAREYREAFF. In nucleotides, the CDR3 is TGCAGTGCTAGAGAATACAGGGAAGCTTTCTTT.

The chain has TRBV27 and TRBJ1-2; D ambiguous. This CDR3 comprises 14 residues. Germline V gene sequence: CDR1 MNHEY, CDR2 SMNVEV (reference sequence). V was pared by 0 bases and J by 4 bases, with 9 bases between. The CDR3 sequence: CASSLSAGPYGYTF. CDR3 coding DNA: TGTGCCAGCAGTTTATCGGCGGGTCCCTATGGCTACACCTTC.

There are a few counts of this clonotype. The CDR3 DNA is TGTGCCAGCAGGCTGACTAGCGGGGGGGAGAATGAGCAGTTCTTC. Translated, it gives CASRLTSGGENEQFF. The chain employs TRBV12-3 or TRBV12-4 and TRBJ2-1; 14 positions match TRBD2. CDR3 length equals 15 residues. Unmatched junction bases numbered 5, after V lost 6 bases and J lost 7 bases.

This chain connects TRBV4-2 to TRBJ1-2; D is unclear. The CDR3 is 13 amino acids. The V gene lost 0 bases and the J gene lost 1 base, with 3 bases spanning the gap. Germline CDR1 reads LGHNA; CDR2 reads YNFKEQ. CDR3 bases: TGTGCCAGCAGCCAAGATCATAACTATGGCTACACCTTC. Translated: CASSQDHNYGYTF.